This TCR beta chain was observed in a study of shared clonotypes between healthy human individuals. Overall study results and limits: Non-shared clonotypes had lower generation probabilities than clonotypes shared by all four sorted-subset donors.

Profiled with immunoSEQ multiplex PCR; TCRdb holds only in-frame clones, not every one. Among 2 million or so clones listed, about 95% were seen once. With respect to this clone: The antigen is unknown.

The clonotype comes from a young man in good health. The sample was naive CD4+ T cells sorted from blood. Subset here: CD45RA+ positively selected.

CDR3 in DNA: TGTGCCAGCAGCGAACCGGGACTAGGGCAGGGGGAGCAGTACTTC. Residues: CASSEPGLGQGEQYF. The chain has TRBV6-1 and TRBJ2-7; 8 positions agree with TRBD2. The V segment lost 6 bases and the J segment 7 bases; nucleotides outside the gene matches: 14. Germline CDR1 is MNHNS and CDR2 is SASEGT. CDR3 length: 15 amino acids.